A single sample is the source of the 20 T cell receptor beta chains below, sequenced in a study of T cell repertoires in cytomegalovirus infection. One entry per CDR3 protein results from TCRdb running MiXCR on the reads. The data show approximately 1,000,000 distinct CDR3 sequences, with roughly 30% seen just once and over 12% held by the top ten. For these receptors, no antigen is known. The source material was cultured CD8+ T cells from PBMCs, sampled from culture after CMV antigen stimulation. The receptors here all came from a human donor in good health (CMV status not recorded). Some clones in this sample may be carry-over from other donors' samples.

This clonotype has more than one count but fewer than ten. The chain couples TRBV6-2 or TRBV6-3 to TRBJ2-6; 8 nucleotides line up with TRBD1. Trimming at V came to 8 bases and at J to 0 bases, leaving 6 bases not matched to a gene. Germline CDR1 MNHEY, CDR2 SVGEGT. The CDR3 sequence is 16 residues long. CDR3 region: CASWDRRLSGANVLTF. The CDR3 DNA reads TGTGCCAGCTGGGACAGGCGACTCTCTGGGGCCAACGTCCTGACTTTC.

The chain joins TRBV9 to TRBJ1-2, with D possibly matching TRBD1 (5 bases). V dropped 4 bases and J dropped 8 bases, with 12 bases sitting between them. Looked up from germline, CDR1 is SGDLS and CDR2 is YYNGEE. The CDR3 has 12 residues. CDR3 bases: TGTGCCAGCAGCTCGCGGGGGGAAGGCTACACCTTC. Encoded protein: CASSSRGEGYTF.

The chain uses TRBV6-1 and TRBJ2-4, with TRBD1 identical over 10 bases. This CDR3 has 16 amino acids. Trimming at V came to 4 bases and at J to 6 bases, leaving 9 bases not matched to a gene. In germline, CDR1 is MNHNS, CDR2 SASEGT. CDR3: CASSVPGQGLINIQYF. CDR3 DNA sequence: TGTGCCAGCAGTGTACCGGGACAGGGGCTTATAAACATTCAGTACTTC.

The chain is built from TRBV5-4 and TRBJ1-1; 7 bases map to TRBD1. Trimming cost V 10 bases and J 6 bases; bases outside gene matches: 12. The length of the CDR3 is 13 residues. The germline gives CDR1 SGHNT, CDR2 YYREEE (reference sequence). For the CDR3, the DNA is TGTGCCGTATGGGAACAGGGGTTCGCTGAAGCTTTCTTT. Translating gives CAVWEQGFAEAFF. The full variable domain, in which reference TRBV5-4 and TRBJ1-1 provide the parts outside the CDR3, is ETGVTQSPTHLIKTRGQQVTLRCSSQSGHNTVSWYQQALGQGPQFIFQYYREEENGRGNFPPRFSGLQFPNYSSELNVNALELDDSALYLCAVWEQGFAEAFFGQGTRLTVV.

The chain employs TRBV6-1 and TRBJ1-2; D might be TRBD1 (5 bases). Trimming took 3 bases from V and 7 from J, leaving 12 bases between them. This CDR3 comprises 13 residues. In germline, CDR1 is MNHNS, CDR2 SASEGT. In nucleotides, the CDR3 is TGTGCCAGCAGTGAGGGGACGGAGACTGGCTACACCTTC. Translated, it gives CASSEGTETGYTF.

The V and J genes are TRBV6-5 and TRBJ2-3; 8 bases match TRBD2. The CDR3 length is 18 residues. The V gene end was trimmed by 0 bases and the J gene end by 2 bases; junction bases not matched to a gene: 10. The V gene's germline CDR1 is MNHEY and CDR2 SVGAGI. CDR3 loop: CASSYSSSGGLSTDTQYF. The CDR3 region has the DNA TGTGCCAGCAGTTACTCAAGCAGCGGGGGCCTCTCCACAGATACGCAGTATTTT.

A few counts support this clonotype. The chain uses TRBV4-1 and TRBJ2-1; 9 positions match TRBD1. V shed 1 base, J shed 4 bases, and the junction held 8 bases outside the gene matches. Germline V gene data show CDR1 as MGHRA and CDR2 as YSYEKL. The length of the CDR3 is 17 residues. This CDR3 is CASSQGAPGQGYNEQFF. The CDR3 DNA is TGCGCCAGCAGCCAAGGGGCTCCGGGACAGGGATACAATGAGCAGTTCTTC.

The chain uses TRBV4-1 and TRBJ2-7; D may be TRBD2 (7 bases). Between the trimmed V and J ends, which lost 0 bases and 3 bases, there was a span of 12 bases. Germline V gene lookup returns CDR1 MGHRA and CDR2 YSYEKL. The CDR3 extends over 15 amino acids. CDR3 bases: TGCGCCAGCAGCCAAGAAGGGAGGGGGGGCTACGAGCAGTACTTC. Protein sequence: CASSQEGRGGYEQYF.

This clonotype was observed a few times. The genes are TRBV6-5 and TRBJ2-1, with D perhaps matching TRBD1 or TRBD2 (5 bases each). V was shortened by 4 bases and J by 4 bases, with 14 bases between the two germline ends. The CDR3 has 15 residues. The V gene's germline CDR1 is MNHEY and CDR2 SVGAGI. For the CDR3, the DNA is TGTGCCAGCAGTTCGGGGACCCTGGGGTACAATGAGCAGTTCTTC. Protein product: CASSSGTLGYNEQFF.

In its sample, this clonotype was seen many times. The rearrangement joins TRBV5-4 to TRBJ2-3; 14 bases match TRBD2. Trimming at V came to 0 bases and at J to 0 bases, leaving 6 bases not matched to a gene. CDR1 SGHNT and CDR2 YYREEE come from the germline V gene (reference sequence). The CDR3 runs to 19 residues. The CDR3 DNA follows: TGTGCCAGCAGCTTGGGGACTAGCGGGGGGCCCTATAGCACAGATACGCAGTATTTT. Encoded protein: CASSLGTSGGPYSTDTQYF.

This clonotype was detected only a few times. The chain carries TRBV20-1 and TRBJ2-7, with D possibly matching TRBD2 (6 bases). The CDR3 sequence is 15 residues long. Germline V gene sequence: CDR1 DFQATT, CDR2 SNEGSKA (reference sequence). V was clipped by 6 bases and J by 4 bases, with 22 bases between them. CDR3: CSATRDFEIPYEQYV. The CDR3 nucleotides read TGCAGTGCAACCCGGGACTTCGAAATACCTTACGAGCAGTACGTC.

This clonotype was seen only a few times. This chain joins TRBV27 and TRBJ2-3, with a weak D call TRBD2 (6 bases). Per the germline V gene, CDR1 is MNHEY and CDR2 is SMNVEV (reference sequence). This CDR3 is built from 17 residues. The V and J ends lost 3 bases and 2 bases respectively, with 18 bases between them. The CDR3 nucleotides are TGTGCCAGCAGTTTCCGGCCCCGGCGGGACCCCACAGATACGCAGTATTTT. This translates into CASSFRPRRDPTDTQYF.

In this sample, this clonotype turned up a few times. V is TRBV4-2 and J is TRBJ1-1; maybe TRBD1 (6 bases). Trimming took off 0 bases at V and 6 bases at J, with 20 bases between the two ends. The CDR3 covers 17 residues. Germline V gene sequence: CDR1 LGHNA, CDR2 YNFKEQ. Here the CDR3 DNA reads TGTGCCAGCAGCCAAGATTTCCGAGATTACAGGGTATCTGAAGCTTTCTTT. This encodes CASSQDFRDYRVSEAFF.

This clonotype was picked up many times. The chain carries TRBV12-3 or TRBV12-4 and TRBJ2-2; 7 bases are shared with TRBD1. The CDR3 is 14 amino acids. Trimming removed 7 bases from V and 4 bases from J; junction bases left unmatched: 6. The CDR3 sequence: CASTLTGSTGELFF. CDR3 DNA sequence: TGTGCCAGCACTCTGACAGGGAGCACCGGGGAGCTGTTTTTT.

This CDR3 is CASMAPSDYGYTF. Written as DNA, the CDR3 is TGTGCCAGCATGGCCCCCTCCGACTATGGCTACACCTTC. The rearrangement joins TRBV27 to TRBJ1-2; no clear D gene. With 7 bases removed from V and 3 bases from J, the gap between germline ends came to 12 bases. The CDR3 covers 13 residues. Germline values: CDR1 MNHEY, CDR2 SMNVEV (reference sequence).

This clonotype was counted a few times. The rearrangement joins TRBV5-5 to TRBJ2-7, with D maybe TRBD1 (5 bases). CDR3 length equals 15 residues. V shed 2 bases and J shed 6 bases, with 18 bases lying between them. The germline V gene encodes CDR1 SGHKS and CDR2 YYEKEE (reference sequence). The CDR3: CASSFLTVPPGEQYV. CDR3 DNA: TGTGCCAGCAGCTTCCTGACAGTACCCCCCGGCGAGCAGTACGTC.

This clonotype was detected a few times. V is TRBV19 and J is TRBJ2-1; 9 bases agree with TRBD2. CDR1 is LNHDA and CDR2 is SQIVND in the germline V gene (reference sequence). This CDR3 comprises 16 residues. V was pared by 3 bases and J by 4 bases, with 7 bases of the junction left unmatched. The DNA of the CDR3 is TGTGCCAGTAGTATTGAGGCTAGCGGGGTATACAATGAGCAGTTCTTC. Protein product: CASSIEASGVYNEQFF.

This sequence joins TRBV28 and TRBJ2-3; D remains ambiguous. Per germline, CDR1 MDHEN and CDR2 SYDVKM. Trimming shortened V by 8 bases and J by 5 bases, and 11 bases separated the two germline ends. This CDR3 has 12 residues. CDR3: CASGFERDTQYF. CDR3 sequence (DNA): TGTGCCAGCGGCTTTGAACGAGATACGCAGTATTTT.

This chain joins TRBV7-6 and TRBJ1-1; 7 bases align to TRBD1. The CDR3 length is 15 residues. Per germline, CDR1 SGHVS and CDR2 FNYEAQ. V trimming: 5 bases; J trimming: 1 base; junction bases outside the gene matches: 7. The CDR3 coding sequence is TGTGCCAGCAGCCTCTCGGAGGGGGCGAACACTGAAGCTTTCTTT. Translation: CASSLSEGANTEAFF.

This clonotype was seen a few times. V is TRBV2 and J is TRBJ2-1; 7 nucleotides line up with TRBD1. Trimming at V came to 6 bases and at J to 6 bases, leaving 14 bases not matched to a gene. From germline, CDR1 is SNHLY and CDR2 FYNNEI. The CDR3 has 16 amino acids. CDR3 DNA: TGTGCCAGCAGGGACCTCCGGGACAGATTGTCCAATGAGCAGTTCTTC. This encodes CASRDLRDRLSNEQFF.